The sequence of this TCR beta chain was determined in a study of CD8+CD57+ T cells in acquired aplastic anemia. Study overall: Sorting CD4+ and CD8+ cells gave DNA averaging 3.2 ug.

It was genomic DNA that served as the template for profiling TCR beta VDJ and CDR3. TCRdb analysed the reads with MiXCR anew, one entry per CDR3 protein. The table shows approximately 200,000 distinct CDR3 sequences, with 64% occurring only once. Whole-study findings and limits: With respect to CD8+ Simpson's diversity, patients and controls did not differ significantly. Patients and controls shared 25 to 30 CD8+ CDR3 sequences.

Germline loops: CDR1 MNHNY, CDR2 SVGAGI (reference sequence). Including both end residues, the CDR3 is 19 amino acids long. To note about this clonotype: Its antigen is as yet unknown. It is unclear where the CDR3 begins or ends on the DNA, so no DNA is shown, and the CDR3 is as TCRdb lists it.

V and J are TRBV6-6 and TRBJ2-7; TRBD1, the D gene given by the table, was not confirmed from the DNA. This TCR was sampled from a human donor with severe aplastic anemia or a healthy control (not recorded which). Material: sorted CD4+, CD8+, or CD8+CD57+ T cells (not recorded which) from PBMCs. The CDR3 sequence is CASSYLCAPETVEAYEQYF.